This TCR beta chain came from a study of blood T cell repertoires in COVID-19. Turning to the study itself: Samples came from the United States, Italy and Spain, spanning acute and convalescent COVID-19.

Libraries were prepared by immunoSEQ multiplex PCR; TCRdb keeps only in-frame clonotypes and omits some of them. In the table there are 350,000 to 450,000 clones, about 89% of which are singletons. The CDR3 spans 16 residues. The V gene end was trimmed by 0 bases and the J gene end by 6 bases; junction bases not matched to a gene: 5. Germline V gene data show CDR1 as SGHRS and CDR2 as YFSETQ. This clone has only one observation. The TCR comes from a woman in her forties with COVID-19, enrolled during active disease. This chain connects TRBV5-1 to TRBJ2-7; TRBD2 agrees at 14 bases. The sequenced material came from peripheral blood. CDR3 in amino acids: CASSLGGLAGVSEQYF. The DNA of the CDR3 is TGCGCCAGCAGCTTGGGGGGACTAGCGGGAGTAAGCGAGCAGTACTTC.